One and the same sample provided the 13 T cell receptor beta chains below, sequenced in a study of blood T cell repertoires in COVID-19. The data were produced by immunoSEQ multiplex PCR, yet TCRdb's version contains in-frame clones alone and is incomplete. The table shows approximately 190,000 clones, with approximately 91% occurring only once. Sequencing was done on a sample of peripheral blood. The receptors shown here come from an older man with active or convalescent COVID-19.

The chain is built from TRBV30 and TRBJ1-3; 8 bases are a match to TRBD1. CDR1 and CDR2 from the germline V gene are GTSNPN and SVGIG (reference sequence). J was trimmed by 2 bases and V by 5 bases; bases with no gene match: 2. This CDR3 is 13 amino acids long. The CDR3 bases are TGTGCCTGGGAGACAGGGGCTGGAAACACCATATATTTT. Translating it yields CAWETGAGNTIYF. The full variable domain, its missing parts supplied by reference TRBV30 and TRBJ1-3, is SQTIHQWPATLVQPVGSPLSLECTVEGTSNPNLYWYRQAAGRGLQLLFYSVGIGQISSEVPQNLSASRPQDRQFILSSKKLLLSDSGFYLCAWETGAGNTIYFGEGSWLTVV.

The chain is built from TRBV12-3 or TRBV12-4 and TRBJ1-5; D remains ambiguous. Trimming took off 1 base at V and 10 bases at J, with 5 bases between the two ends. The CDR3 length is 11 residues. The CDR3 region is CASSLGVPQHF. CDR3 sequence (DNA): TGTGCCAGCAGTTTAGGTGTACCCCAGCATTTT.

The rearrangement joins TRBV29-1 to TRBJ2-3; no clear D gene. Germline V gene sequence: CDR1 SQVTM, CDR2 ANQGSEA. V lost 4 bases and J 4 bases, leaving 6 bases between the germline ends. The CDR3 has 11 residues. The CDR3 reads CSVVFADTQYF. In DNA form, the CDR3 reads TGCAGCGTTGTTTTCGCAGATACGCAGTATTTT.

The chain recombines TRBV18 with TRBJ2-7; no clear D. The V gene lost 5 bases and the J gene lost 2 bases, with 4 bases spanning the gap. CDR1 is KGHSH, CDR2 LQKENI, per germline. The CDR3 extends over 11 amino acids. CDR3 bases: TGTGCCAGCTCATCCGCCTACGAGCAGTACTTC. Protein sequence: CASSSAYEQYF.

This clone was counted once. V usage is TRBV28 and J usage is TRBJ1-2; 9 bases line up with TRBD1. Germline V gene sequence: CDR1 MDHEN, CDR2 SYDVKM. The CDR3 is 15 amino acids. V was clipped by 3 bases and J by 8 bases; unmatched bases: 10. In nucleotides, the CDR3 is TGTGCCAGCAGTTTCCCAAAGGGACAGGGTGAAGGCTACACCTTC. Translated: CASSFPKGQGEGYTF.

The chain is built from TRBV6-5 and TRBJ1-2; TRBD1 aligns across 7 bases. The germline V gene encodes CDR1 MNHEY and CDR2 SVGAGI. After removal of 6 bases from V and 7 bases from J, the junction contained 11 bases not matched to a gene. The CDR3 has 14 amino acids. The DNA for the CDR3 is TGTGCCAGCAGCCACAGGGGTGAGGGAACTGGCTACACCTTC. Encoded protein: CASSHRGEGTGYTF.

Here the CDR3 reads CASGIRGFNYGYTF. The CDR3 bases are TGTGCCAGCGGGATTAGGGGATTTAACTATGGCTACACCTTC. This chain uses TRBV2 with TRBJ1-2, with D perhaps matching TRBD1 (5 bases). Germline CDR1 and CDR2: SNHLY and FYNNEI. V lost 8 bases to trimming and J lost 1 base, with 14 bases between them. The CDR3 is made up of 14 amino acids.

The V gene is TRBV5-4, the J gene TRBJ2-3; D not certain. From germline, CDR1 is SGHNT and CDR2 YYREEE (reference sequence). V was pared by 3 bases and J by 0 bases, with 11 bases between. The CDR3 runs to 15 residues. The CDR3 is CASSSRFTSTDTQYF. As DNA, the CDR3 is TGTGCCAGCAGCTCGAGATTCACTAGCACAGATACGCAGTATTTT.

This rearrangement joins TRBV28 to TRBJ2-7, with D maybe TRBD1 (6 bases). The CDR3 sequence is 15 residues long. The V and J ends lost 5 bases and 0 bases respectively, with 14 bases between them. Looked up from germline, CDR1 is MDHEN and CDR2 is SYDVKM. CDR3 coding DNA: TGTGCCAGCAGTGCCCGGGACACCCGCTCCTACGAGCAGTACTTC. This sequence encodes CASSARDTRSYEQYF.

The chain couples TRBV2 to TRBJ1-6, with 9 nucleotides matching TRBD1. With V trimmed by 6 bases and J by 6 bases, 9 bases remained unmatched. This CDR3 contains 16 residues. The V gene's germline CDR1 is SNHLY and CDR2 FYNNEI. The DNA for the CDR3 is TGTGCCAGCAGGGATAGGACAGGGGCTGGTAATTCACCCCTCCACTTT. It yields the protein CASRDRTGAGNSPLHF.

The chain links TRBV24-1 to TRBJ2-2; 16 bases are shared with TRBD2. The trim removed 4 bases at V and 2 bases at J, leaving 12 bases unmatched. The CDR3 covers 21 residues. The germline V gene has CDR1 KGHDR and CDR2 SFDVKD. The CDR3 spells CATSDRTGGTSGRANTGELFF. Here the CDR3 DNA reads TGTGCCACCAGTGACCGGACAGGGGGGACTAGCGGGAGGGCCAACACCGGGGAGCTGTTTTTT.

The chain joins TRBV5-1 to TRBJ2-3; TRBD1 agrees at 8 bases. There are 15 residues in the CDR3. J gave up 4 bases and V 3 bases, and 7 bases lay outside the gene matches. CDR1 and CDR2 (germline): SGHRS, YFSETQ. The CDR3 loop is CASSSWTGSPDTQYF. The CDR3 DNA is TGCGCCAGCAGCTCTTGGACAGGGTCCCCAGATACGCAGTATTTT.

The CDR3 is CASRQDSSSGNTIYF. DNA for the CDR3: TGTGCCAGCAGACAAGACAGTAGCTCTGGAAACACCATATATTTT. The chain joins TRBV11-2 to TRBJ1-3; tentative D call: TRBD1 (5 bases). Germline values: CDR1 SGHAT, CDR2 FQNNGV. This CDR3 comprises 15 residues. Trimming left V 6 bases short and J 0 bases short, with 12 bases between.